What follows is one T cell receptor (beta chain) and its context. This clonotype was counted many times. Its antigen is not yet known. Nothing much larger sits one base from this clone, and base qualities are not available. The sample's time point label is to be understood as: newly diagnosed GD, antithyroid drugs for less than 3 months. For both TCR sequencing and RNA sequencing, RNA was extracted from PBMCs in TRIzol. Graves' disease was diagnosed according to American Thyroid Association guidelines. The patients came from an endocrinology department in Xi'an, China. From each patient, around 9.3 milliliters of peripheral blood was collected into an EDTA anticoagulant tube. Ficoll Paque Plus density gradient separation was used to isolate PBMCs, and no additional T cell sorting was done. An Agilent 2100 Bioanalyzer and agarose gel were used to check RNA quality, while a NanoDrop 2000 measured RNA concentration.

V is shortened by 0 bases, J by 7 bases, and the region joining them spans 7 bases. The cysteine opens and the phenylalanine closes a CDR3 of 13 amino acids. Only CDR3 DNA remains: 39 bases, in frame from the first base. The data stem from a study of regulatory T cells in long-lasting Graves disease (dated by TCRdb to about 2021). About the study as a whole: In the newly diagnosed Graves' disease group, patients had been taking antithyroid drugs for less than 3 months. This study used TCR sequencing and RNA sequencing of peripheral blood to compare persistent Graves' disease patients against newly diagnosed Graves' disease patients. The study was conducted in China and was registered as a clinical trial. A total of around 35 samples underwent TCR sequencing, from 13 patients with persistent Graves' disease and approximately 20 patients with newly diagnosed Graves' disease.

The library was produced with multiplex PCR. The sample was run on an Illumina HiSeq 4000. TCR beta libraries were built with iRepertoire HTBI primers and Arm-PCR amplification of CDR3 regions. Gel purification was performed on PCR products prior to sequencing. The authors' analysis ran thus. Across samples, some 62 TRBV and roughly 15 TRBJ segments were identified and used for gene usage analysis of CDR3 amino acid clonotypes. Filtered high-quality paired reads were merged into contigs using COPE and FqMerger. Contigs were aligned with BLAST to IMGT TRBV, TRBD and TRBJ reference genes, and CDR3 was defined per IMGT. Any clonotype with a frequency above 0.1% was classified as a highly expanded clone. Shannon entropy was used to measure repertoire diversity, and the Gini coefficient was used to measure V-J evenness. A clonotype was considered public if more than one individual shared it. TCRdb cleaned the public reads at Q25 with fastp, built clones with MiXCR and kept in-frame beta chains. Duplicate CDR3 protein sequences are folded into a single record with the most common DNA and genes. It is TCRdb's table, rather than the study itself, that gives the V and J calls and clone size. A total of 400,000 to 550,000 distinct CDR3 sequences appear in this sample, about 15% of them only once. The ten most abundant clones make up 16% of the sample.

Overall results and qualifications from the work: Compared with newly diagnosed patients, persistent Graves' disease patients had lower TCR Shannon entropy and fewer highly expanded clones, which suggests clonal expansion. The small sample size was acknowledged by the authors as a limitation that may reduce accuracy. Preferential use of TRBV28, TRBJ1-2 and TRBJ2-5 was observed in persistent disease, whereas TRBV20-1 and TRBJ2-1 were favored in newly diagnosed disease. Only peripheral blood was studied, because thyroid tissue, the primary lesion, was inaccessible. Sequencing and analysis were limited to the TCR beta chain. Persistent patients shared more public clonotypes among themselves (under 3,000) than newly diagnosed patients did (more than 950).

The sample was also linked to a second study, of T cells in Graves' hyperthyroidism and ophthalmopathy. As the second publication notes: Graves' hyperthyroidism was defined as stable when no progression to ophthalmopathy occurred over 18 months of follow-up. Hyperthyroidism patients were newly diagnosed, had a disease duration of under 2 months, and were aged 18 to 65 years. Any patient with an uncontrolled infection, another autoimmune disease, pregnancy or lactation was excluded. Diagnoses were based on clinical symptoms, serum thyroxine and TRAb, thyroid ultrasound and orbital computed tomography. The first round of RT-PCR for the TCR CDR3 was performed with the HTBI primer set and the Qiagen OneStep RT-PCR kit. Most expanded thyroid clonotypes (frequency above 0.001) were also detected in blood, a finding suggesting that blood repertoires may reflect thyroid immune responses. A model built on a 13 V-J signature distinguished ophthalmopathy from stable hyperthyroidism, reaching 85% to 90% sensitivity and approximately 83% specificity in cross-validation and 80%/75% in testing. During validation, the model predicted progression to ophthalmopathy a median of approximately 6.5 months ahead of onset, with around 65% sensitivity and 72.22% specificity. TCR V-J signatures able to tell the groups apart were searched for in a discovery cohort of more than 90 patients, of whom more than 40 had Graves' ophthalmopathy and 57 had stable Graves' hyperthyroidism. An independent validation cohort of 18 to 20 hyperthyroidism patients and over 15 patients who later progressed to ophthalmopathy tested prospective prediction of ophthalmopathy. The 95 to 100 discovery patients were randomly divided into training and test sets at a 7:3 ratio. In addition, the study compared T-cell repertoires in thyroid tissue and in blood from about six Graves' hyperthyroidism patients. After sampling, hyperthyroidism patients received methimazole starting at 30 mg daily, and ophthalmopathy patients received high-dose intravenous methylprednisolone. A second multiplex PCR round built the libraries, followed by size selection and purification. The libraries were sequenced on an Illumina HiSeq2000 using paired-end 100 bp reads. SOAPnuke was used to process the raw data, throwing out any read that contained adapters or uncalled bases, had a mean Phred below 15, or lacked an exact constant-primer or identifier match. High-quality paired reads were merged using COPE v1.2.5, and each unique nucleotide sequence was defined as a clonotype. Clonotypes were aligned to IMGT TRBV, TRBD and TRBJ reference segments using MiTCR v1.1. The analysis included only V-J combinations with a frequency above 0.0001, which together covered 99% to 99.2% of the repertoires. A TCS score was defined as the ratio between F50 (clonal expansion) and ExV (chaos), using BLOSUM62-based TCRdist between CDR3 peptides within each V-J. Welch's t-statistics and random forest reduced just over 500 V-J features to 13, which were used in a naive Bayes classifier (R e1071). Sample size was not statistically predetermined, and investigators were not blinded to group allocation. The paper describes TCR Vbeta CDR3 sequencing of 130 to 150 peripheral blood samples, made up of 40 to 45 ophthalmopathy patients, some 80 hyperthyroidism patients and 17 progressor patients.

This chain is built from TRBV12-3 or TRBV12-4 and TRBJ2-1; possibly the D gene is TRBD2, per 5 matching bases. The specimen was peripheral blood mononuclear cells (PBMCs), collected at new diagnosis, from a patient treated with antithyroid drugs. This TCR came from a woman under 40 with Graves disease. Donor details come from another sample of the same person, matched by shared clones. The CDR3: CASSLAGANEQFF. The sequence in DNA is TGTGCCAGCAGTTTAGCGGGAGCGAATGAGCAGTTCTTC.